The 8 T cell receptor beta chains below were found in one sample sequenced in a study of cytomegalovirus exposure and HLA in healthy donors. The PCR employed 60 Vbeta primers together with 13 Jbeta primers. Measured with immunoSEQ multiplex PCR; TCRdb has only the in-frame clones, and not every one. This sample has fewer than 200,000 clones; about 80% occur once, and the top ten carry about 2.2%. Sequencing used PBMCs. The receptors were gathered from a woman aged 25 to 39 in good health and CMV-seronegative.

This chain links TRBV15 with TRBJ1-2; D is possibly TRBD1 (5 bases). CDR1 is LNHNV and CDR2 is YYDKDF in the germline V gene (reference sequence). The CDR3 is 16 residues long. The germline V and J ends were trimmed by 4 bases and 4 bases, with 19 bases remaining between them. As DNA, the CDR3 is TGTGCCACCAGCAACAAAACGGGACTTAAATCCTATGGCTACACCTTC. Amino acid sequence: CATSNKTGLKSYGYTF.

This clone was observed a few times. CDR3 loop: CARSLWLMDRVNELGQPQHF. The CDR3 bases are TGTGCCAGAAGCTTGTGGTTAATGGACAGGGTAAATGAGCTCGGTCAGCCCCAGCATTTT. The chain joins TRBV5-3 to TRBJ1-5; 8 bases agree with TRBD1. TRBV5-3 is identified as an open reading frame with a role that is uncertain. V lost 1 base and J lost 6; bases outside the gene matches: 21. The CDR3 is made up of 20 amino acids.

This chain connects TRBV18 to TRBJ1-2; possible D gene TRBD1, 6 bases. Germline CDR1 and CDR2: KGHSH and LQKENI. There are 15 residues in the CDR3. V was cut by 2 bases and J by 2 bases, with 12 bases left in between. CDR3 nucleotide sequence: TGTGCCAGCTCACCAGGTTCTACAGGGAACTATGGCTACACCTTC. Translation: CASSPGSTGNYGYTF.

V is TRBV27 and J is TRBJ2-1; 7 bases line up with TRBD2. J was trimmed by 6 bases and V by 2 bases; bases with no gene match: 4. Germline values: CDR1 MNHEY, CDR2 SMNVEV (reference sequence). This CDR3 has 14 residues. CDR3 sequence: CASSLRRTSNEQFF. The CDR3 DNA is TGTGCCAGCAGTTTAAGACGGACTAGCAATGAGCAGTTCTTC.

The chain has TRBV29-1 and TRBJ1-2, with 11 nucleotides matching TRBD1. V trimming: 4 bases; J trimming: 7 bases; junction bases outside the gene matches: 8. In germline, CDR1 is SQVTM, CDR2 ANQGSEA. The CDR3 has 14 residues. The CDR3 region has the DNA TGCAGCGTTGTCGGGACAGGGGGGGATACTGGCTACACCTTC. Translating gives CSVVGTGGDTGYTF. The whole variable domain, filled in from reference TRBV29-1 and TRBJ1-2, reads SAVISQKPSRDICQRGTSLTIQCQVDSQVTMMFWYRQQPGQSLTLIATANQGSEATYESGFVIDKFPISRPNLTFSTLTVSNMSPEDSSIYLCSVVGTGGDTGYTFGSGTRLTVV.

This clone occurred a few times. The V and J genes are TRBV7-9 and TRBJ2-7; 7 nucleotides align to TRBD1. The CDR3 is 16 amino acids. V trimming: 5 bases; J trimming: 3 bases; junction bases outside the gene matches: 13. CDR1 SEHNR and CDR2 FQNEAQ come from the germline V gene (reference sequence). CDR3 protein: CASSPRTGPTVYEQYF. CDR3 sequence (DNA): TGTGCCAGCAGCCCTAGGACAGGCCCGACGGTCTACGAGCAGTACTTC.

This chain links TRBV5-6 with TRBJ2-5; D perhaps matches TRBD1 (6 bases). The tail of the sequence fits TRBJ2-7 better, so the J call may be wrong. Germline assignment: CDR1 SGHDT and CDR2 YYEEEE. CDR3 length: 14 amino acids. CDR3 region: CASSLDGRGYEQYF. The CDR3 DNA reads TGTGCCAGCAGCTTGGATGGCAGGGGTTACGAGCAGTACTTC.

V usage is TRBV7-9 and J usage is TRBJ2-2, with D possibly TRBD2 on 6 matching bases. The CDR3 consists of 16 residues. CDR1 and CDR2 (germline): SEHNR, FQNEAQ (reference sequence). V was clipped by 4 bases and J by 3 bases, with 15 bases between them. The CDR3 spells CASSSAETGDTGELFF. CDR3 in DNA: TGTGCCAGCAGCTCCGCCGAAACGGGGGACACCGGGGAGCTGTTTTTT.